This entry lists 26 T cell receptor beta chains sequenced from one sample in a study of T cell repertoires in breast cancer (dated by TCRdb to 2016 to 2017). To analyze paired alpha-beta TCRs of CD8+ T cells, the researchers used an expanded emulsion RT-PCR method with primers covering all TCR V genes. The library was prepared using emulsion pairing. These reads were obtained on an Illumina MiSeq. A second nested PCR with blocking oligos suppressed unpaired genes, then a third nested PCR added Illumina adaptors and barcodes. TCRdb cleaned the public reads at Q25 with fastp, built clones with MiXCR and kept in-frame beta chains. Rows merge per CDR3 protein into single entries with the most common DNA and genes. The sample contains over 95 distinct CDR3 sequences, around 16% of them found a single time. The top ten hold more than 75% of the sample. The source material was CD8+ T cells. These receptor sequences come from a pool of human donors with breast cancer or a healthy control (not recorded which).

In its sample, this clonotype ranks as large (0.1 to 1%). V gene TRBV5-5 combines with J gene TRBJ2-5; no clear D gene. The CDR3 spans 11 residues. In germline, CDR1 is SGHKS, CDR2 YYEKEE (reference sequence). Trimming shortened V by 3 bases and J by 8 bases, and 8 bases separated the two germline ends. The CDR3 here is CASSWRKTQYF. CDR3 DNA sequence: TGTGCCAGCAGCTGGCGGAAAACCCAGTACTTC.

A note on this clonotype: This may stem from a read error, because a much larger clone lies one nucleotide away. The chain links TRBV5-5 to TRBJ2-5; D is undetermined. CDR1 is SGHKS, CDR2 YYEKEE, per germline (reference sequence). V was shortened by 3 bases and J by 10 bases, with 10 bases between the two germline ends. There are 11 residues in the CDR3. CDR3 nucleotide sequence: TGTGCCAGCAGCTGGCGGAAAAACCAGTACTTC. It is translated as CASSWRKNQYF.

The J gene is TRBJ2-7, the V gene TRBV5-4; 9 bases match TRBD1. Germline loops: CDR1 SGHNT, CDR2 YYREEE (reference sequence). The CDR3 runs 15 residues. The V segment lost 4 bases and the J segment 3 bases; nucleotides outside the gene matches: 8. CDR3 sequence reads: CASSQGTGTIYEQYF. The CDR3 bases are TGTGCCAGCAGCCAAGGGACAGGGACTATCTACGAGCAGTACTTC.

The rearrangement links TRBV7-3 to TRBJ2-3, with D unclear. V dropped 1 base and J dropped 6 bases, with 14 bases sitting between them. This CDR3 region has 15 residues. Germline CDR1 SGHTA, CDR2 FQGTGA. CDR3 residues: CASSLMGSLGDTQYF. Here the CDR3 DNA reads TGTGCCAGCAGCTTAATGGGCAGTCTCGGGGATACGCAGTATTTT.

This chain links TRBV7-9 with TRBJ2-7, with 7 bases lining up with TRBD1. V trimming: 0 bases; J trimming: 5 bases; junction bases outside the gene matches: 4. CDR1 and CDR2 from the germline V gene are SEHNR and FQNEAQ (reference sequence). The CDR3 covers 14 residues. The CDR3 nucleotides are TGTGCCAGCAGCTTAGCCTGGGACAGCGACGAGCAGTACTTC. This codes for CASSLAWDSDEQYF.

By its share, this clonotype is medium-sized. V usage is TRBV7-2 and J usage is TRBJ2-7, with 8 nucleotides matching TRBD1. CDR3 length: 13 amino acids. Germline V gene sequence: CDR1 SGHTA, CDR2 FQGNSA. V shed 3 bases and J 4 bases; nucleotides not matched to a gene: 2. This CDR3 reads CASSFRTGYEQYF. The CDR3, as DNA: TGTGCCAGCAGCTTCCGGACAGGGTACGAGCAGTACTTC.

This clonotype was observed a handful of times. The V call is TRBV6-1, the J call TRBJ2-6; unclear D gene. Trimming left V 5 bases short and J 0 bases short, with 5 bases between. The CDR3 is 14 residues long. CDR1 and CDR2 from the germline V gene are MNHNS and SASEGT. CDR3 nucleotides: TGTGCCAGCAGTTACAGCTCTGGGGCCAACGTCCTGACTTTC. Translated, it gives CASSYSSGANVLTF.

In its sample, this clonotype was seen a few times. A read error may explain this, as a much larger clone is one base away. V usage is TRBV7-3 and J usage is TRBJ1-2; TRBD1 is a possible D gene (5 bases). CDR1 and CDR2 (germline): SGHTA, FQGTGA. V was clipped by 4 bases and J by 4 bases, with 10 bases between them. This CDR3 is 13 amino acids long. CDR3 loop: CASSSNGGYGYTF. The DNA for the CDR3 is TGTGCCAGCAGCTCAAACGGGGGCTATGGCTACACCTTC. The entire variable domain, with the rest obtained from reference TRBV7-3 and TRBJ1-2, is as follows: GAGVSQTPSNKVTEKGKYVELRCDPISGHTALYWYRQSLGQGPEFLIYFQGTGAADDSGLPNDRFFAVRPEGSVSTLKIQRTERGDSAVYLCASSSNGGYGYTFGSGTRLTVV.

Judged by abundance, this clonotype is large. V is TRBV6-6 and J is TRBJ1-2; no clear D. Deletions cut 2 bases from V and 8 bases from J, with 15 bases between. The CDR3 extends over 14 amino acids. The germline gives CDR1 MNHNY, CDR2 SVGAGI (reference sequence). CDR3 loop: CASSYHLGPGGYTF. The CDR3 DNA is TGTGCCAGCAGTTACCATCTTGGGCCGGGGGGCTACACCTTC.

This clonotype was counted a few times. One base away lies a much larger clone, so this may be a sequencing read error. The chain recombines TRBV5-5 with TRBJ2-5, with D perhaps TRBD2 (6 bases). Trimming shortened V by 3 bases and J by 8 bases, and 8 bases separated the two germline ends. Germline V lookup: CDR1 SGHKS, CDR2 YYEKEE (reference sequence). CDR3 length equals 11 residues. The CDR3 DNA is TGTGCCAGCAGCTGGCGGGAAACCCAGTACTTC. Protein product: CASSWRETQYF.

In this sample, this clonotype is medium-sized (0.01 to 0.1%). The genes are TRBV5-5 and TRBJ2-5; D gene ambiguous. From germline, CDR1 is SGHKS and CDR2 YYEKEE (reference sequence). The CDR3 length is 11 residues. Trimming shortened V by 3 bases and J by 10 bases, and 10 bases separated the two germline ends. This chain's CDR3 is CASSSRNIQYF. The CDR3 DNA sequence: TGTGCCAGCAGCTCGCGGAATATCCAGTACTTC.

Details on this clonotype: This may be a read error, as it is one base from a much larger clone. CDR3 residues: CASSLGGFPSPYNGQFF. In nucleotides, the CDR3 is TGTGCCAGCAGCTTAGGAGGCTTTCCCAGCCCCTACAATGGGCAGTTCTTC. The chain couples TRBV7-9 to TRBJ2-1; D ambiguous. The CDR3 is 17 residues long. In germline, CDR1 is SEHNR, CDR2 FQNEAQ (reference sequence).

This clonotype is hyperexpanded by share. The rearrangement uses TRBV4-1 and TRBJ1-2; 7 bases are a match to TRBD1. This CDR3 comprises 16 residues. V lost 3 bases, J lost 2 bases, and 9 bases stayed unmatched. The germline V gene encodes CDR1 MGHRA and CDR2 YSYEKL. CDR3: CASSQEPPGQNYGYTF. CDR3 nucleotide sequence: TGCGCCAGCAGCCAGGAACCTCCGGGACAGAACTATGGCTACACCTTC.

Worth noting for this clonotype: A read error may account for a junction end that differs from germline. The CDR3 DNA reads as TGTGCCAGCAGCTCGCGGAAAACCCACTATTTC. Its translation is CASSSRKTHYF. The genes are TRBV5-5 and TRBJ2-5; no firm D call. CDR1 and CDR2 from the germline V gene are SGHKS and YYEKEE (reference sequence). The CDR3 length is 11 residues.

This clonotype was counted between two and nine times. The chain couples TRBV7-6 to TRBJ2-1; unclear D gene. The CDR3 spans 12 residues. V was shortened by 6 bases and J by 4 bases, with 7 bases between the two germline ends. Germline values: CDR1 SGHVS, CDR2 FNYEAQ. CDR3 in DNA: TGTGCCAGCAGTAATTCGTACAATGAGCAGTTCTTC. Translated, it gives CASSNSYNEQFF.

In its sample, this clonotype is large. At one end the junction does not follow the germline gene, possibly because of a read error. The rearrangement joins TRBV28 to TRBJ1-5; the D gene is possibly TRBD1 (5 bases). This CDR3 has 13 amino acids. Germline CDR1 reads MDHEN; CDR2 reads SYDVKM. The CDR3 coding sequence is TGTGCCGCCGAGTTGGGGGAGAGTCAGCCCCAACATTTT. Amino acid sequence: CAAELGESQPQHF. The variable domain in full, completed from reference TRBV28 and TRBJ1-5, reads DVKVTQSSRYLVKRTGEKVFLECVQDMDHENMFWYRQDPGLGLRLIYFSYDVKMKEKGDIPEGYSVSREKKERFSLILESASTNQTSMYLCAAELGESQPQHFGDGTRLSIL.

The V call is TRBV7-4, the J call TRBJ1-5, with no clear D. Germline V CDR1 and CDR2: SGHVT, SQSDAQ. The V end was cut by 5 bases, the J end by 0 bases, with 14 bases between. The CDR3 has 16 amino acids. The CDR3 here is CASSRGGRYSNQPQHF. DNA for the CDR3: TGTGCCAGCAGCCGGGGAGGACGCTATAGCAATCAGCCCCAGCATTTT.

By sample fraction, this clonotype is large. V gene TRBV7-8 combines with J gene TRBJ2-7, with 11 bases aligning to TRBD2. The CDR3 runs 15 residues. Trimming took 5 bases from V and 4 from J; bases not matched to a gene: 7. Germline V gives CDR1 SGHVS, CDR2 FQNEAQ. CDR3: CASSPSGTSGYEQYF. The CDR3 coding sequence is TGTGCCAGCAGCCCGTCCGGGACTAGCGGATACGAGCAGTACTTC.

This clonotype has only a few counts. A much larger clonotype is one base distant, so this may be a read error. CDR3 amino acids: CASRPLAAKETQYF. The DNA of the CDR3 is TGTGCCAGCAGGCCTCTAGCGGCCAAAGAGACCCAGTACTTC. The V call is TRBV6-1, the J call TRBJ2-5, with 7 bases fitting TRBD2. The CDR3 extends over 14 amino acids. Germline CDR1 is MNHNS and CDR2 is SASEGT. The trim removed 6 bases at V and 3 bases at J, leaving 7 bases unmatched.

The chain uses TRBV7-3 and TRBJ2-1, with 8 bases matching TRBD1. The trim removed 5 bases at V and 4 bases at J, leaving 4 bases unmatched. The germline V gene encodes CDR1 SGHTA and CDR2 FQGTGA. This CDR3 region has 14 residues. The CDR3 region is CASSKRQGYNEQFF. The CDR3 DNA follows: TGTGCCAGCAGCAAGCGACAGGGGTACAATGAGCAGTTCTTC.

This clonotype was seen only a few times. A clone one base away is much larger, so this may be a read error. The V call is TRBV5-5, the J call TRBJ2-5; no definite D call. Germline CDR1 reads SGHKS; CDR2 reads YYEKEE (reference sequence). The length of the CDR3 is 11 residues. The CDR3 spells CVISSRKTQYF. The DNA for the CDR3 is TGTGTCATCAGCTCGCGGAAAACCCAGTACTTC.

By sample share, this clonotype is hyperexpanded. This rearrangement joins TRBV19 to TRBJ1-2; 7 bases fit TRBD1. V trimming: 6 bases; J trimming: 4 bases; junction bases outside the gene matches: 8. Germline loops: CDR1 LNHDA, CDR2 SQIVND (reference sequence). The CDR3 length is 14 residues. CDR3 DNA: TGTGCCAGTAGAAAAACAGGGGAAGCCTATGGCTACACCTTC. Its translation is CASRKTGEAYGYTF.

There are a few counts of this clonotype. It is likely a read error, because the conserved phenylalanine at the end of the CDR3 is missing. The DNA is omitted, as the CDR3 cannot be located on it reliably, and the CDR3 follows TCRdb's listing. This chain connects TRBV19 to TRBJ1-2; the table's D call of TRBD1 was not tested on the DNA. Germline V lookup: CDR1 LNHDA, CDR2 SQIVND (reference sequence). The length of the CDR3 is 14 amino acids, counting both ends. This CDR3 reads CASRKTGEAYGHTL.

By sample share, this clonotype is large. V gene TRBV7-9 combines with J gene TRBJ2-2; no definite D call. Trimming cost V 5 bases and J 0 bases, with 7 bases left between them. Looked up from germline, CDR1 is SEHNR and CDR2 is FQNEAQ (reference sequence). The CDR3 is 14 amino acids. The CDR3 sequence is CASSPRANTGELFF. The CDR3 nucleotides read TGTGCCAGCAGCCCACGGGCGAACACCGGGGAGCTGTTTTTT.

Judged by abundance, this clonotype is large. The rearrangement links TRBV4-3 to TRBJ1-2, with 8 nucleotides matching TRBD1. V trimming: 4 bases; J trimming: 8 bases; junction bases outside the gene matches: 9. CDR1 and CDR2 from the germline V gene are LGHNA and YSLEER. The CDR3 contains 14 residues. CDR3 sequence (DNA): TGCGCCAGCAGCCTCGGACAGGGAAGACTCGGCTACACCTTC. As protein: CASSLGQGRLGYTF.

This clonotype was counted only a few times. This may arise from a read error, as a much more abundant clone is one base away. The chain recombines TRBV6-6 with TRBJ1-2, with unresolved D. The length of the CDR3 is 14 residues. Trimming removed 2 bases from V and 8 bases from J, with 15 bases in between. Germline assignment: CDR1 MNHNY and CDR2 SVGAGI (reference sequence). CDR3 in DNA: TGTGCCAGCAGTTACCATTTTGGGCCGGGGGGCTACACCTTC. This codes for CASSYHFGPGGYTF.